These T cell receptor beta chains were read from a single sample in a study of neurological immune-mediated disorders. Using its own MiXCR run on the 5' RACE reads, TCRdb lists one record per CDR3 protein. The sample holds over 45,000 distinct CDR3 sequences, under 5% seen once. Sequencing used CD4+ T cells from blood. The receptors come from a woman between 35 and 50 years old with multiple sclerosis. Each CDR3 is given with its conserved first and last residue. Each record gives: CDR3 protein, CDR3 DNA, CDR3 length, D gene, clone size, V gene, J gene. D genes are given only for firm matches. Not every row has a clone size; where given, it reads once, few, many or a size class.

cdr3_aa: CASSPPGSLSGELFF
cdr3_nt: TGTGCCAGCAGCCCTCCGGGCAGTCTTAGCGGGGAGCTGTTTTTT
cdr3_length: 15
d_call: NA
clone_size: many
v_call: TRBV6-5
j_call: TRBJ2-2

cdr3_aa: CSAARGGYNEQFF
cdr3_nt: TGCAGTGCCGCCCGAGGGGGGTACAATGAGCAGTTCTTC
cdr3_length: 13
d_call: NA
clone_size: many
v_call: TRBV20-1
j_call: TRBJ2-1

cdr3_aa: CASSEQGFFGAFF
cdr3_nt: TGTGCCAGCAGCGAACAGGGATTCTTCGGAGCTTTCTTT
cdr3_length: 13
d_call: NA
clone_size: many
v_call: TRBV7-9
j_call: TRBJ1-1

cdr3_aa: CASSSQGFEQYF
cdr3_nt: TGCGCCAGCAGCTCACAGGGGTTCGAGCAGTACTTC
cdr3_length: 12
d_call: TRBD1
clone_size: many
v_call: TRBV5-1
j_call: TRBJ2-7

cdr3_aa: CASSESGETQYF
cdr3_nt: TGTGCCAGCAGTGAGAGTGGAGAGACCCAGTACTTC
cdr3_length: 12
d_call: NA
clone_size: many
v_call: TRBV2
j_call: TRBJ2-5

cdr3_aa: CSAPHSRRNEQYF
cdr3_nt: TGCAGTGCGCCCCACAGTAGGCGTAACGAGCAGTACTTC
cdr3_length: 13
d_call: NA
clone_size: NA
v_call: TRBV20-1
j_call: TRBJ2-7

cdr3_aa: CVSGRGDEQYF
cdr3_nt: TGTGTCTCGGGAAGGGGGGACGAGCAGTACTTC
cdr3_length: 11
d_call: NA
clone_size: many
v_call: TRBV10-3
j_call: TRBJ2-7

cdr3_aa: CASRDSDRDNEQFF
cdr3_nt: TGTGCCAGCAGGGACTCCGACAGGGACAATGAGCAGTTCTTC
cdr3_length: 14
d_call: TRBD1
clone_size: many
v_call: TRBV27
j_call: TRBJ2-1

cdr3_aa: CASSSPTGLNTEAFF
cdr3_nt: TGTGCCAGCAGTTCCCCGACAGGGTTGAACACTGAAGCTTTCTTT
cdr3_length: 15
d_call: TRBD1
clone_size: many
v_call: TRBV12-3/TRBV12-4
j_call: TRBJ1-1

cdr3_aa: CASSPRTNRETQYF
cdr3_nt: TGTGCCAGCAGCCCACGGACGAATAGAGAGACCCAGTACTTC
cdr3_length: 14
d_call: NA
clone_size: many
v_call: TRBV11-2
j_call: TRBJ2-5

cdr3_aa: CASSQEAGNTIYF
cdr3_nt: TGTGCCAGCAGCCAAGAAGCTGGAAACACCATATATTTT
cdr3_length: 13
d_call: NA
clone_size: NA
v_call: TRBV3-1
j_call: TRBJ1-3

cdr3_aa: CASSLQGRYNEQFF
cdr3_nt: TGTGCCAGCAGCTTACAGGGAAGGTACAATGAGCAGTTCTTC
cdr3_length: 14
d_call: NA
clone_size: many
v_call: TRBV7-8
j_call: TRBJ2-1

cdr3_aa: CASSLRASQETQYF
cdr3_nt: TGCGCCAGCAGCTTGAGGGCATCCCAAGAGACCCAGTACTTC
cdr3_length: 14
d_call: NA
clone_size: many
v_call: TRBV5-1
j_call: TRBJ2-5

cdr3_aa: CASSSPGGGQPNTGELFF
cdr3_nt: TGTGCCAGCAGCTCACCGGGGGGAGGACAGCCGAACACCGGGGAGCTGTTTTTT
cdr3_length: 18
d_call: NA
clone_size: many
v_call: TRBV7-9
j_call: TRBJ2-2

cdr3_aa: CASSVGSETQYF
cdr3_nt: TGCGCCAGCAGCGTGGGGTCGGAGACCCAGTACTTC
cdr3_length: 12
d_call: NA
clone_size: many
v_call: TRBV5-1
j_call: TRBJ2-5

cdr3_aa: CASSLGLGAQDF
cdr3_nt: TGTGCCAGCAGTTTAGGTTTGGGGGCCCAGGATTTT
cdr3_length: 12
d_call: NA
clone_size: NA
v_call: TRBV12-3/TRBV12-4
j_call: TRBJ1-5

cdr3_aa: CASEPGHATDTQYF
cdr3_nt: TGTGCCAGCGAACCGGGACACGCCACAGATACGCAGTATTTT
cdr3_length: 14
d_call: NA
clone_size: many
v_call: TRBV27
j_call: TRBJ2-3

cdr3_aa: CASSLVQLTGELFF
cdr3_nt: TGCGCCAGCAGCTTGGTGCAGCTCACCGGGGAGCTGTTTTTT
cdr3_length: 14
d_call: NA
clone_size: many
v_call: TRBV5-1
j_call: TRBJ2-2

cdr3_aa: CASSLRTGSDEAFF
cdr3_nt: TGTGCCAGTAGTCTAAGGACAGGGAGTGATGAAGCTTTCTTT
cdr3_length: 14
d_call: TRBD1
clone_size: few
v_call: TRBV19
j_call: TRBJ1-1

cdr3_aa: CASSSSRRGAKYNEQFF
cdr3_nt: TGTGCCAGCAGCTCGAGCCGGCGGGGGGCAAAATACAATGAGCAGTTCTTC
cdr3_length: 17
d_call: TRBD2
clone_size: many
v_call: TRBV7-8
j_call: TRBJ2-1

cdr3_aa: CASSPNRGQETQYF
cdr3_nt: TGTGCCAGCAGCCCAAACAGGGGACAAGAGACCCAGTACTTC
cdr3_length: 14
d_call: TRBD1
clone_size: NA
v_call: TRBV11-3
j_call: TRBJ2-5

cdr3_aa: CASSLMAANEAFF
cdr3_nt: TGCGCCAGCAGCTTGATGGCGGCAAACGAAGCTTTCTTT
cdr3_length: 13
d_call: NA
clone_size: many
v_call: TRBV5-1
j_call: TRBJ1-1

cdr3_aa: CASSLAAPGRNEQFF
cdr3_nt: TGCGCCAGCAGCTTGGCGGCACCGGGACGGAATGAGCAGTTCTTC
cdr3_length: 15
d_call: NA
clone_size: many
v_call: TRBV5-1
j_call: TRBJ2-1

cdr3_aa: CASRAAGTYNEQFF
cdr3_nt: TGTGCCAGCAGGGCAGCGGGGACCTACAATGAGCAGTTCTTC
cdr3_length: 14
d_call: TRBD2
clone_size: many
v_call: TRBV2
j_call: TRBJ2-1

cdr3_aa: CASSSRAASGGNTIYF
cdr3_nt: TGTGCCAGCAGCTCCCGGGCAGCTTCGGGGGGAAACACCATATATTTT
cdr3_length: 16
d_call: NA
clone_size: many
v_call: TRBV7-2
j_call: TRBJ1-3

cdr3_aa: CASSKGQTYSNQPQHF
cdr3_nt: TGTGCCAGCAGTAAAGGGCAGACCTATAGCAATCAGCCCCAGCATTTT
cdr3_length: 16
d_call: NA
clone_size: many
v_call: TRBV6-6
j_call: TRBJ1-5

cdr3_aa: CASSLARGGGDTEAFF
cdr3_nt: TGTGCCAGCAGCTTAGCGCGGGGGGGGGGAGACACTGAAGCTTTCTTT
cdr3_length: 16
d_call: NA
clone_size: many
v_call: TRBV7-2
j_call: TRBJ1-1

cdr3_aa: CAIRSGLSSGANVLTF
cdr3_nt: TGTGCCATCAGGTCGGGGCTAAGCTCTGGGGCCAACGTCCTGACTTTC
cdr3_length: 16
d_call: NA
clone_size: many
v_call: TRBV10-3
j_call: TRBJ2-6

cdr3_aa: CSAMGNTIYF
cdr3_nt: TGCAGTGCTATGGGAAACACCATATATTTT
cdr3_length: 10
d_call: NA
clone_size: many
v_call: TRBV20-1
j_call: TRBJ1-3

cdr3_aa: CASSLAPLGQGVNTEAFF
cdr3_nt: TGCGCCAGCAGCCTAGCCCCACTAGGACAGGGCGTAAACACTGAAGCTTTCTTT
cdr3_length: 18
d_call: TRBD1
clone_size: many
v_call: TRBV5-1
j_call: TRBJ1-1

cdr3_aa: CSVTGGKRDTQYF
cdr3_nt: TGCAGCGTAACGGGAGGGAAGAGAGATACGCAGTATTTT
cdr3_length: 13
d_call: TRBD2
clone_size: many
v_call: TRBV29-1
j_call: TRBJ2-3

cdr3_aa: CSARTDSNQPQHF
cdr3_nt: TGCAGTGCTCGGACGGATAGCAATCAGCCCCAGCATTTT
cdr3_length: 13
d_call: NA
clone_size: many
v_call: TRBV20-1
j_call: TRBJ1-5

cdr3_aa: CASRPTSGGSTGELFF
cdr3_nt: TGCGCCAGCAGACCTACTAGCGGGGGGAGCACCGGGGAGCTGTTTTTT
cdr3_length: 16
d_call: TRBD2
clone_size: many
v_call: TRBV5-1
j_call: TRBJ2-2

cdr3_aa: CAISVGSGGAYEQYF
cdr3_nt: TGTGCCATCAGTGTGGGAAGCGGGGGGGCCTACGAGCAGTACTTC
cdr3_length: 15
d_call: TRBD2
clone_size: many
v_call: TRBV10-3
j_call: TRBJ2-7

cdr3_aa: CSAEQVVHTEAFF
cdr3_nt: TGCAGTGCCGAACAGGTGGTTCACACTGAAGCTTTCTTT
cdr3_length: 13
d_call: NA
clone_size: many
v_call: TRBV20-1
j_call: TRBJ1-1

cdr3_aa: CASSLAGAGGYEQYF
cdr3_nt: TGTGCCAGCAGCTTAGCGGGAGCGGGGGGCTACGAGCAGTACTTC
cdr3_length: 15
d_call: TRBD2
clone_size: many
v_call: TRBV7-9
j_call: TRBJ2-7

cdr3_aa: CASSQRPTGRFQETQYF
cdr3_nt: TGTGCCAGCAGCCAACGCCCGACAGGCCGTTTCCAAGAGACCCAGTACTTC
cdr3_length: 17
d_call: NA
clone_size: many
v_call: TRBV3-1
j_call: TRBJ2-5

cdr3_aa: CASRKVGKNIQYF
cdr3_nt: TGTGCCAGCAGGAAAGTGGGCAAAAACATTCAGTACTTC
cdr3_length: 13
d_call: NA
clone_size: many
v_call: TRBV11-2
j_call: TRBJ2-4

cdr3_aa: CASRTSSYEQYF
cdr3_nt: TGTGCCAGCAGGACGAGCTCCTACGAGCAGTACTTC
cdr3_length: 12
d_call: NA
clone_size: many
v_call: TRBV28
j_call: TRBJ2-7

cdr3_aa: CASSLKANYGYTF
cdr3_nt: TGCGCCAGCAGCTTGAAAGCTAACTATGGCTACACCTTC
cdr3_length: 13
d_call: NA
clone_size: many
v_call: TRBV5-1
j_call: TRBJ1-2

cdr3_aa: CASSEQGTSYNEQFF
cdr3_nt: TGTGCCAGCAGTGAACAGGGGACCTCTTACAATGAGCAGTTCTTC
cdr3_length: 15
d_call: NA
clone_size: many
v_call: TRBV2
j_call: TRBJ2-1

cdr3_aa: CASSYDRVLEETQYF
cdr3_nt: TGCGCCAGCAGCTACGACAGGGTTTTGGAGGAGACCCAGTACTTC
cdr3_length: 15
d_call: TRBD1
clone_size: many
v_call: TRBV5-1
j_call: TRBJ2-5

cdr3_aa: CASTTGLSQRLNSPLHF
cdr3_nt: TGTGCCAGCACAACAGGGTTATCTCAGCGACTTAATTCACCCCTCCACTTT
cdr3_length: 17
d_call: NA
clone_size: many
v_call: TRBV2
j_call: TRBJ1-6

cdr3_aa: CSVDLGLAGSYEQYF
cdr3_nt: TGCAGCGTTGATTTAGGACTAGCGGGGTCCTACGAGCAGTACTTC
cdr3_length: 15
d_call: TRBD2
clone_size: many
v_call: TRBV29-1
j_call: TRBJ2-7

cdr3_aa: CASGLPTGQGIYNEQFF
cdr3_nt: TGTGCTAGTGGTTTGCCAACGGGACAGGGTATATACAATGAGCAGTTCTTC
cdr3_length: 17
d_call: TRBD1
clone_size: many
v_call: TRBV12-5
j_call: TRBJ2-1

cdr3_aa: CASSPSSGGPSDEQYF
cdr3_nt: TGTGCCAGCTCACCTTCGAGCGGGGGGCCCTCGGACGAGCAGTACTTC
cdr3_length: 16
d_call: TRBD2
clone_size: many
v_call: TRBV18
j_call: TRBJ2-7

cdr3_aa: CAISEAAGLQPQHF
cdr3_nt: TGTGCCATCAGTGAGGCCGCAGGATTGCAGCCCCAGCATTTT
cdr3_length: 14
d_call: NA
clone_size: many
v_call: TRBV10-3
j_call: TRBJ1-5

cdr3_aa: CAWGGWSTEAFF
cdr3_nt: TGTGCCTGGGGGGGTTGGAGCACTGAAGCTTTCTTT
cdr3_length: 12
d_call: NA
clone_size: NA
v_call: TRBV30
j_call: TRBJ1-1

cdr3_aa: CASSPEEGSYGYTF
cdr3_nt: TGTGCCAGCAGCCCAGAGGAGGGAAGCTATGGCTACACCTTC
cdr3_length: 14
d_call: NA
clone_size: many
v_call: TRBV11-2
j_call: TRBJ1-2

cdr3_aa: CASSQDEGSVQDYGYTF
cdr3_nt: TGTGCCAGCAGCCAAGACGAGGGATCCGTGCAAGACTATGGCTACACCTTC
cdr3_length: 17
d_call: NA
clone_size: many
v_call: TRBV3-1
j_call: TRBJ1-2

cdr3_aa: CSARAERGGNEQFF
cdr3_nt: TGCAGTGCTAGAGCTGAGCGGGGGGGCAATGAGCAGTTCTTC
cdr3_length: 14
d_call: TRBD2
clone_size: many
v_call: TRBV20-1
j_call: TRBJ2-1

cdr3_aa: CASSLSALNQETQYF
cdr3_nt: TGTGCCAGCAGCTTATCCGCTCTAAACCAAGAGACCCAGTACTTC
cdr3_length: 15
d_call: NA
clone_size: many
v_call: TRBV7-2
j_call: TRBJ2-5

cdr3_aa: CASSREGTNQPQHF
cdr3_nt: TGTGCCAGCAGTCGGGAGGGTACCAATCAGCCCCAGCATTTT
cdr3_length: 14
d_call: NA
clone_size: many
v_call: TRBV2
j_call: TRBJ1-5

cdr3_aa: CASSGTGATEAFF
cdr3_nt: TGTGCCAGCAGCGGGACAGGGGCCACTGAAGCTTTCTTT
cdr3_length: 13
d_call: TRBD1
clone_size: many
v_call: TRBV2
j_call: TRBJ1-1

cdr3_aa: CASSPRTSGGVDTQYF
cdr3_nt: TGTGCCAGCAGCCCCCGGACTAGCGGGGGGGTGGATACGCAGTATTTT
cdr3_length: 16
d_call: TRBD2
clone_size: many
v_call: TRBV3-1
j_call: TRBJ2-3